This T cell receptor (beta chain) appears in the sequencing data of a study of OX40 agonist ivuxolimab in advanced cancers. For the study at large: Patient treatment consisted of intravenous ivuxolimab administration every 2 weeks at 0.01 to 10 mg/kg.

Sequencing used immunoSEQ multiplex PCR; TCRdb keeps in-frame clones, though not all of them. The sample lists 15,000 to 20,000 clones, about 81% occurring once. The germline CDR1 and CDR2 sequences are MNHNY and SVGAGI (reference sequence). This CDR3 contains 13 residues. The sequenced sample was CD4+ or CD8+ T cells sorted from blood, obtained in a trial of the OX40 agonist ivuxolimab. The TCR originated in an adult with an advanced solid tumor such as melanoma, head and neck, liver or kidney cancer. The rearrangement links TRBV6-6 to TRBJ2-5; tentative D call: TRBD2 (5 bases). The end of the DNA is better explained by TRBJ2-7, so the J call may be wrong. The CDR3 here is CASRDTGNYEQYF. In DNA, the CDR3 is TGTGCCAGCAGGGATACCGGGAATTACGAGCAGTACTTC.